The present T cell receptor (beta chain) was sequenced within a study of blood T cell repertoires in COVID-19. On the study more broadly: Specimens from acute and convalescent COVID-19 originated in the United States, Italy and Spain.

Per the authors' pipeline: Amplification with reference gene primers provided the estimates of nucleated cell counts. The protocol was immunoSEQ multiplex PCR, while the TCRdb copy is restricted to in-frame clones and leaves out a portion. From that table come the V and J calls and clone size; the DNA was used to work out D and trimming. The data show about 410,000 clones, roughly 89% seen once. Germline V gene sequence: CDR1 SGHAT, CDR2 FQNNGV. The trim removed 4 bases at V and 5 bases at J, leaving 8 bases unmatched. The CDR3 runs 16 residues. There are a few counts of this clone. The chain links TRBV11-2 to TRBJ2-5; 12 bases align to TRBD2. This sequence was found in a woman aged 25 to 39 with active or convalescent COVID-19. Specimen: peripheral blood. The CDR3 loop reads CASSSELAGGLETQYF. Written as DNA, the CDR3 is TGTGCCAGCAGCTCCGAACTAGCGGGAGGTCTTGAGACCCAGTACTTC. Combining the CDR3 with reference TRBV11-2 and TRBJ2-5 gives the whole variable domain EAGVAQSPRYKIIEKRQSVAFWCNPISGHATLYWYQQILGQGPKLLIQFQNNGVVDDSQLPKDRFSAERLKGVDSTLKIQPAKLEDSAVYLCASSSELAGGLETQYFGPGTRLLVL.